A single sample is the source of the 24 T cell receptor beta chains below, sequenced in a study of shared clonotypes between healthy human individuals. Naive CD8 cells lacked CD45RO, underwent positive selection for CCR7 and left out terminally differentiated effector memory CD45RA+ cells. TCRdb's table, derived via immunoSEQ multiplex PCR, lists solely in-frame clones and lacks some. This table holds almost 700,000 clones, approximately 90% found once. Sequencing was done on a sample of naive CD8+ T cells sorted from blood. The receptors derive from a man between 25 and 39 years old in good health.

About this clone: This CDR3 is also generated by other DNA sequences in the sample. The rearrangement uses TRBV4-1 and TRBJ2-1; D not resolved. In germline, CDR1 is MGHRA, CDR2 YSYEKL. Deletions cut 1 base from V and 0 bases from J, with 7 bases between. There are 15 residues in the CDR3. The CDR3 spells CASSQVASSYNEQFF. In DNA, the CDR3 is TGCGCCAGCAGCCAAGTGGCTAGCTCCTACAATGAGCAGTTCTTC.

The V and J genes are TRBV6-1 and TRBJ2-2, with unresolved D. Germline values: CDR1 MNHNS, CDR2 SASEGT. The CDR3 has 16 residues. The V gene lost 4 bases and the J gene lost 5 bases, with 17 bases spanning the gap. The CDR3 sequence: CASSVSPLLSTGELFF. Here the CDR3 DNA reads TGTGCCAGCAGTGTAAGCCCCCTGTTGAGTACCGGGGAGCTGTTTTTT.

The rearrangement joins TRBV2 to TRBJ1-4; TRBD1 aligns across 8 bases. The CDR3 consists of 15 residues. V lost 6 bases, J lost 5 bases, and 8 bases stayed unmatched. Germline CDR1 reads SNHLY; CDR2 reads FYNNEI. The DNA for the CDR3 is TGTGCCAGCAGGTCCGGTTGGACAGGGAATGAAAAACTGTTTTTT. The encoded protein is CASRSGWTGNEKLFF.

Points on this clone: The sample carries other DNA sequences with the same CDR3. V and J are TRBV7-6 and TRBJ2-7; the match to TRBD2 covers 11 bases. V dropped 4 bases and J dropped 4; count of bases not matched to a gene: 3. CDR1 is SGHVS and CDR2 is FNYEAQ in the germline V gene. The CDR3 sequence is 14 residues long. The CDR3 sequence is CASSSRLAGYEQYF. The CDR3 bases are TGTGCCAGCAGCTCTCGACTAGCGGGATACGAGCAGTACTTC.

The chain combines TRBV7-9 with TRBJ1-2; TRBD1 matches at 7 bases. CDR1 is SEHNR and CDR2 is FQNEAQ in the germline V gene (reference sequence). The V gene end was trimmed by 4 bases and the J gene end by 1 base; junction bases not matched to a gene: 6. CDR3 length: 15 residues. The CDR3 spells CASSSGQEINYGYTF. The CDR3 DNA follows: TGTGCCAGCAGCTCAGGACAGGAGATTAACTATGGCTACACCTTC.

The chain is built from TRBV4-1 and TRBJ2-2; possibly TRBD1 for D (5 bases). Germline values: CDR1 MGHRA, CDR2 YSYEKL. Trimming shortened V by 3 bases and J by 9 bases, and 11 bases separated the two germline ends. CDR3 length: 13 amino acids. In nucleotides, the CDR3 is TGCGCCAGCAGCCACCTGGGGCAAAGGGAGCTGTTTTTT. It specifies CASSHLGQRELFF.

The chain carries TRBV9 and TRBJ2-1, with 9 nucleotides matching TRBD2. The CDR3 length is 16 residues. The V gene's germline CDR1 is SGDLS and CDR2 YYNGEE. The J segment lost 4 bases and the V segment lost 3 bases, leaving 8 bases of the junction unmatched. CDR3 coding DNA: TGTGCCAGCAGCGCGCATCTAGCGGGACAGTACAATGAGCAGTTCTTC. This encodes CASSAHLAGQYNEQFF.

The chain employs TRBV23-1 and TRBJ2-7; D might be TRBD2 (6 bases). TRBV23-1 has ORF status, its function being uncertain. The V end was cut by 3 bases, the J end by 5 bases, with 11 bases between. The CDR3 is 13 amino acids. This CDR3 is CASSQGTSHEQYF. DNA of the CDR3: TGCGCCAGCAGTCAGGGGACTTCTCACGAGCAGTACTTC.

A remark on this clone: This sample also contains other DNA sequences that code for the same CDR3. The rearrangement joins TRBV27 to TRBJ1-3; D is unclear. There are 13 residues in the CDR3. Trimming stripped 0 bases from V and 4 bases from J, with 4 bases between. CDR1 and CDR2 (germline): MNHEY, SMNVEV (reference sequence). The CDR3 coding sequence is TGTGCCAGCAGTTTATCCCCGGGAAACACCATATATTTT. Protein product: CASSLSPGNTIYF.

The rearrangement joins TRBV29-1 to TRBJ2-3; D ambiguous. V was shortened by 4 bases and J by 4 bases, with 12 bases between the two germline ends. Germline CDR1 is SQVTM and CDR2 is ANQGSEA. The CDR3 is 13 amino acids. In DNA form, the CDR3 reads TGCAGCGTTGGGTTGGCTACCCCAGATACGCAGTATTTT. Its translation is CSVGLATPDTQYF.

This chain joins TRBV7-9 and TRBJ2-1, with D possibly being TRBD1 or TRBD2 (5 bases each). The V gene's germline CDR1 is SEHNR and CDR2 FQNEAQ (reference sequence). The CDR3 runs 16 residues. V was pared by 5 bases and J by 4 bases, with 18 bases between. The CDR3, as DNA: TGTGCCAGCAGCCCGTCCGGGACCCGAGCTTACAATGAGCAGTTCTTC. This encodes CASSPSGTRAYNEQFF.

The chain employs TRBV6-5 and TRBJ2-7; D is unresolved. The V and J ends lost 5 bases and 2 bases respectively, with 16 bases between them. Germline V lookup: CDR1 MNHEY, CDR2 SVGAGI. The CDR3 spans 15 residues. The chain's CDR3 is CASSTRRSNPYEQYF. Written as DNA, the CDR3 is TGTGCCAGCAGTACCCGCCGCAGTAACCCCTACGAGCAGTACTTC.

The J gene is TRBJ2-3, the V gene TRBV9, with 13 bases matching TRBD2. CDR3 length equals 16 residues. In germline, CDR1 is SGDLS, CDR2 YYNGEE. V lost 3 bases and J lost 2; bases outside the gene matches: 3. CDR3 in amino acids: CASSAGTSGITDTQYF. DNA of the CDR3: TGTGCCAGCAGCGCAGGGACTAGCGGGATCACAGATACGCAGTATTTT.

This clone was seen just once. The chain carries TRBV19 and TRBJ2-1; D may be TRBD2 (6 bases). Germline V gene lookup returns CDR1 LNHDA and CDR2 SQIVND (reference sequence). This CDR3 region has 15 residues. The V end was cut by 3 bases, the J end by 3 bases, with 12 bases between. The CDR3, as DNA: TGTGCCAGTAGTATGATAGTGGGAGGCTACAATGAGCAGTTCTTC. Protein product: CASSMIVGGYNEQFF.

The chain has TRBV28 and TRBJ1-2, with D maybe TRBD1 (5 bases). Germline V lookup: CDR1 MDHEN, CDR2 SYDVKM. This CDR3 is built from 13 residues. Trimming left V 7 bases short and J 3 bases short, with 12 bases between. The CDR3 loop reads CASTQEGYYGYTF. CDR3 nucleotide sequence: TGTGCCAGCACCCAAGAGGGGTACTATGGCTACACCTTC.

This clone was seen just once. The V gene is TRBV4-3, the J gene TRBJ2-1; D possibly uses TRBD1 or TRBD2 (5 bases each). CDR1 and CDR2 (germline): LGHNA, YSLEER. Trimming pared 2 bases from V and 5 bases from J, leaving 22 bases between. This CDR3 is 18 amino acids long. For the CDR3, the DNA is TGCGCCAGCAGCCAAACCTACCCCCGGGACCTGACTAACAATGAGCAGTTCTTC. Translating gives CASSQTYPRDLTNNEQFF.

The chain employs TRBV19 and TRBJ2-3, with D maybe TRBD1 (6 bases). This CDR3 contains 15 residues. Germline loops: CDR1 LNHDA, CDR2 SQIVND (reference sequence). Trimming removed 5 bases from V and 2 bases from J, with 14 bases in between. The DNA of the CDR3 is TGTGCCAGTAGTCCATGGACAGCGGCCACAGATACGCAGTATTTT. Its protein product is CASSPWTAATDTQYF. The whole variable domain, remainder taken from reference TRBV19 and TRBJ2-3, is DGGITQSPKYLFRKEGQNVTLSCEQNLNHDAMYWYRQDPGQGLRLIYYSQIVNDFQKGDIAEGYSVSREKKESFPLTVTSAQKNPTAFYLCASSPWTAATDTQYFGPGTRLTVL.

The chain joins TRBV28 to TRBJ1-2, with D possibly TRBD1 on 5 matching bases. Germline CDR1 MDHEN, CDR2 SYDVKM. V was cut by 2 bases and J by 7 bases, with 17 bases left in between. The CDR3 covers 15 residues. The CDR3 bases are TGTGCCAGCAGTTTACCGTTCGGGGGGGACGTTGGCTACACCTTC. Translating it yields CASSLPFGGDVGYTF.

The chain has TRBV9 and TRBJ2-7, with 8 bases identical to TRBD1. The V gene's germline CDR1 is SGDLS and CDR2 YYNGEE. The CDR3 runs 16 residues. The V and J ends lost 2 bases and 3 bases, in that order; junction bases with no gene match: 10. The CDR3 region has the DNA TGTGCCAGCAGCGTGTCGGACAGGGTCCTTAACTACGAGCAGTACTTC. The encoded protein is CASSVSDRVLNYEQYF.

V is TRBV2 and J is TRBJ2-2; D tentatively reads TRBD1 or TRBD2 (5 bases each). The CDR3 has 15 amino acids. V dropped 6 bases and J dropped 1 base, with 12 bases sitting between them. Germline V lookup: CDR1 SNHLY, CDR2 FYNNEI. Here the CDR3 reads CASRDTRGNTGELFF. The CDR3 DNA reads as TGTGCCAGCAGAGATACTAGGGGGAACACCGGGGAGCTGTTTTTT.

The chain employs TRBV4-1 and TRBJ2-2; D may match TRBD1 or TRBD2 (6 bases each). Germline V gives CDR1 MGHRA, CDR2 YSYEKL. The CDR3 is 17 residues long. The V end lost 1 base, the J end lost 4 bases, and 16 bases lay between the germline ends. In DNA form, the CDR3 reads TGCGCCAGCAGCCAAGGGTTTGGGGGGCTTCTCACCGGGGAGCTGTTTTTT. This sequence encodes CASSQGFGGLLTGELFF.

For this clone: The sample carries other DNA sequences with the same CDR3. The chain's CDR3 is CASSLGRTGWYTEAFF. The CDR3 DNA reads TGTGCCAGCAGCTTAGGAAGGACAGGGTGGTACACTGAAGCTTTCTTT. The genes are TRBV11-2 and TRBJ1-1; TRBD1 agrees at 8 bases. J gave up 3 bases and V 1 base, and 7 bases lay outside the gene matches. Germline CDR1 and CDR2: SGHAT and FQNNGV. The CDR3 sequence is 16 residues long. The variable domain in full, with the rest retrieved from reference TRBV11-2 and TRBJ1-1, is EAGVAQSPRYKIIEKRQSVAFWCNPISGHATLYWYQQILGQGPKLLIQFQNNGVVDDSQLPKDRFSAERLKGVDSTLKIQPAKLEDSAVYLCASSLGRTGWYTEAFFGQGTRLTVV.

In its sample, this clone was seen once. The V and J genes are TRBV29-1 and TRBJ1-2; weak D call: TRBD1 (5 bases). With 1 base removed from V and 6 bases from J, the gap between germline ends came to 21 bases. This CDR3 has 16 residues. In germline, CDR1 is SQVTM, CDR2 ANQGSEA. CDR3 coding DNA: TGCAGCGTTGAAGGCCGGGACGGCCAAAATAAACATGGCTACACCTTC. Translated: CSVEGRDGQNKHGYTF.

This rearrangement joins TRBV4-1 to TRBJ2-3, with a possible D match to TRBD2 (6 bases). Germline CDR1 reads MGHRA; CDR2 reads YSYEKL. The CDR3 is 17 residues long. V was clipped by 4 bases and J by 4 bases, with 21 bases between them. CDR3 in DNA: TGCGCCAGCAGCCCACCAGTCGGGGAGGACTACCCAGATACGCAGTATTTT. This sequence encodes CASSPPVGEDYPDTQYF.